Detailed here is one T cell receptor (beta chain). TCRdb's table, derived via immunoSEQ multiplex PCR, lists solely in-frame clones and lacks some. The table records around 83,000 clones, around 94% of them present only once. These data come from a study of technical replicates of blood from a few donors. The CDR3 length is 14 residues. Germline V gene sequence: CDR1 SGHRS, CDR2 YFSETQ. V was trimmed by 4 bases and J by 1 base, leaving 11 bases between them. The sequence was obtained from a human donor in good health. The sequenced sample consisted of T cells isolated from PBMCs. The rearrangement uses TRBV5-1 and TRBJ1-2; no reliable D call. Here the CDR3 reads CASSPVVGNYGYTF. The CDR3 DNA reads as TGCGCCAGCAGCCCTGTGGTCGGTAACTATGGCTACACCTTC.